Described below is a single T cell receptor (beta chain) sequence and its context. The CDR3 runs to 12 residues. Between the trimmed V and J ends, which lost 0 bases and 8 bases, there was a span of 7 bases. Germline assignment: CDR1 MNHNY and CDR2 SVGAGI (reference sequence). The sample comes from a study of blood T cells in healthy people across ages. Study as a whole: Template switching recovered approximately one barcoded beta molecule for every two T cells.

A second PCR of about 7 to 12 cycles used a sample-barcoded 5' primer and a J-beta primer mix. TCRdb used MiXCR to reprocess the 5' RACE reads, holding one entry per CDR3 protein. The sample contains under 1,000,000 distinct CDR3 sequences, about 37% of which appear only once. In each sample, at least 7 million PBMCs were isolated. The sequence was collected from a man between 18 and 29 years old in good health. The gene calls are TRBV6-6 and TRBJ1-1; D is possibly TRBD1 (5 bases). The specimen was blood. CDR3 protein: CASSYSGLEAFF. Here the CDR3 DNA reads TGTGCCAGCAGTTACTCGGGACTAGAAGCTTTCTTT.